The present T cell receptor beta chain was sequenced within a study of T cell repertoires in cytomegalovirus infection. TCRdb itself ran the reads through MiXCR, one entry per CDR3 protein. The data show 550,000 to 850,000 distinct CDR3 sequences, roughly 30% seen once. About this clonotype: The target antigen is unknown.

This clonotype was obtained from a human donor in good health (CMV status not recorded). Some clones in this sample may be carry-over from other donors' samples. Sequences were derived from cultured PBMCs, sampled from culture after CMV antigen stimulation.

The DNA of the CDR3 is TGTGCCAGCAGCCCGAGACTGAGGGGGGCCGGGGAGCTGTTTTTT. Translation: CASSPRLRGAGELFF. This chain joins TRBV7-2 and TRBJ2-2; tentatively, D is TRBD1 or TRBD2 (6 bases each). Deletions cut 5 bases from V and 6 bases from J, with 16 bases between. Germline V gene lookup returns CDR1 SGHTA and CDR2 FQGNSA. CDR3 length: 15 residues.